The 28 T cell receptor beta chains listed next were all sequenced from one sample in a study of blood T cell repertoires in COVID-19 (dated by TCRdb to the early 2020s). Libraries were made using the immunoSEQ multiplex PCR assay. TCRdb mirrors the immuneACCESS table, restricted to in-frame sequences. Some clones are absent from its copies; in checked studies, under half trace to an unresolved V gene, and the reason for the others is unknown. The sample table shows about 250,000 clones, and around 89% are seen once. The ten largest clones capture around 0.88% of the sample. Sequencing was done on a sample of peripheral blood. These receptors all stem from a man in his thirties or forties with acute or convalescent COVID-19.

V and J are TRBV3-1 (or the pseudogene TRBV3-2) and TRBJ2-7, with TRBD2 matching over 13 bases. CDR3 length: 16 residues. With V trimmed by 4 bases and J by 0 bases, 3 bases remained unmatched. Germline values: CDR1 LGHDT, CDR2 YNNKEL (reference sequence). In DNA, the CDR3 is TGTGCCAGCAGCCTCGGACTAGCGGGAGTCTCCTACGAGCAGTACTTC. Its protein is CASSLGLAGVSYEQYF.

The CDR3 reads CASSYRVRTNEKLFF. CDR3 DNA sequence: TGTGCCAGCAGCTACAGGGTTAGGACTAATGAAAAACTGTTTTTT. The chain carries TRBV5-6 and TRBJ1-4; tentatively, D is TRBD1 (6 bases). Trimming removed 3 bases at V and 2 bases at J, with 11 bases between. Germline CDR1 SGHDT, CDR2 YYEEEE. The CDR3 has 15 residues. The whole variable domain, remainder taken from reference TRBV5-6 and TRBJ1-4, is DAGVTQSPTHLIKTRGQQVTLRCSPKSGHDTVSWYQQALGQGPQFIFQYYEEEERQRGNFPDRFSGHQFPNYSSELNVNALLLGDSALYLCASSYRVRTNEKLFFGSGTQLSVL.

J is TRBJ1-3 and V is TRBV10-3; TRBD1 aligns across 8 bases. V gave up 3 bases and J gave up 4 bases; unmatched junction bases: 8. CDR1 and CDR2 (germline): ENHRY, SYGVKD. The length of the CDR3 is 16 residues. The CDR3 DNA reads as TGTGCCATCAGTGAACAACAGGGGGGGTTAGGAAACACCATATATTTT. Encoded protein: CAISEQQGGLGNTIYF.

The chain uses TRBV3-1 (or the pseudogene TRBV3-2) and TRBJ2-2; D perhaps matches TRBD1 (5 bases). V dropped 4 bases and J dropped 4 bases, with 13 bases sitting between them. In germline, CDR1 is LGHDT, CDR2 YNNKEL (reference sequence). CDR3 length: 15 amino acids. DNA for the CDR3: TGTGCCAGCAGCCGTCTAGGGGCGGTCACCGGGGAGCTGTTTTTT. Its translation: CASSRLGAVTGELFF.

V gene TRBV28 combines with J gene TRBJ1-1, with 8 bases identical to TRBD1. CDR3 length: 16 residues. CDR1 is MDHEN, CDR2 SYDVKM, per germline. J gave up 0 bases and V 6 bases, and 9 bases lay outside the gene matches. The CDR3 coding sequence is TGTGCCAGCAGAAAATTCGGGACAGGTATGAACACTGAAGCTTTCTTT. Translated, it gives CASRKFGTGMNTEAFF.

The chain has TRBV4-1 and TRBJ2-7; 7 nucleotides align to TRBD1. J was trimmed by 2 bases and V by 4 bases; bases with no gene match: 11. The CDR3 has 16 amino acids. Germline V gene sequence: CDR1 MGHRA, CDR2 YSYEKL. The CDR3 DNA sequence: TGCGCCAGCAGCCGGAACGTACAGGGGATGCCCTACGAGCAGTACTTC. Translated, it gives CASSRNVQGMPYEQYF.

This chain joins TRBV9 and TRBJ2-5; 14 bases match TRBD2. There are 19 residues in the CDR3. Germline V lookup: CDR1 SGDLS, CDR2 YYNGEE. V lost 0 bases and J lost 5; bases outside the gene matches: 12. For the CDR3, the DNA is TGTGCCAGCAGCGTAGACGCGGGAGGACTAGCGGGGGGTATGGAGACCCAGTACTTC. Translating gives CASSVDAGGLAGGMETQYF.

This chain uses TRBV10-2 with TRBJ2-5, with no clear D. CDR3 length: 14 amino acids. V was clipped by 2 bases and J by 3 bases, with 10 bases between them. CDR1 and CDR2 (germline): WSHSY, SAAADI. The CDR3 loop is CASSELPVEETQYF. In DNA, the CDR3 is TGCGCCAGCAGTGAGCTGCCAGTCGAAGAGACCCAGTACTTC.

The CDR3 DNA is TGCAGCGTCCGACTAGCGGGGATGCAAGAGACCCAGTACTTC. Protein: CSVRLAGMQETQYF. This chain connects TRBV29-1 to TRBJ2-5; 11 nucleotides align to TRBD2. Germline V gene data show CDR1 as SQVTM and CDR2 as ANQGSEA. Trimming at V came to 6 bases and at J to 2 bases, leaving 5 bases not matched to a gene. The length of the CDR3 is 14 residues. Full variable domain (missing parts from reference TRBV29-1 and TRBJ2-5): SAVISQKPSRDICQRGTSLTIQCQVDSQVTMMFWYRQQPGQSLTLIATANQGSEATYESGFVIDKFPISRPNLTFSTLTVSNMSPEDSSIYLCSVRLAGMQETQYFGPGTRLLVL.

The chain links TRBV30 to TRBJ2-7, with D tentatively TRBD1 (5 bases). V dropped 4 bases and J dropped 2 bases, with 9 bases sitting between them. The CDR3 loop spans 12 amino acids. The V gene's germline CDR1 is GTSNPN and CDR2 SVGIG (reference sequence). Here the CDR3 DNA reads TGTGCCTGGACAGGGAATACCTACGAGCAGTACTTC. Its protein product is CAWTGNTYEQYF.

The V gene is TRBV6-1, the J gene TRBJ2-1, with 12 bases identical to TRBD2. With V trimmed by 4 bases and J by 0 bases, 4 bases remained unmatched. The germline V gene encodes CDR1 MNHNS and CDR2 SASEGT. This CDR3 has 17 residues. CDR3 in DNA: TGTGCCAGCAGTGGGTGGACTAGCGGGACCTCCTACAATGAGCAGTTCTTC. Its translation: CASSGWTSGTSYNEQFF.

The chain uses TRBV27 and TRBJ2-1; D may be TRBD1 (5 bases). Germline V lookup: CDR1 MNHEY, CDR2 SMNVEV (reference sequence). Trimming removed 5 bases from V and 8 bases from J, with 19 bases in between. This CDR3 comprises 15 residues. The CDR3 protein is CASSPSRGLWDEQFF. The CDR3 region has the DNA TGTGCCAGCAGTCCTTCTAGGGGTCTGTGGGATGAGCAGTTCTTC.

The V gene is TRBV6-5, the J gene TRBJ2-5; 9 positions match TRBD2. This CDR3 comprises 15 residues. After removal of 3 bases from V and 4 bases from J, the junction contained 6 bases not matched to a gene. Germline V gives CDR1 MNHEY, CDR2 SVGAGI. The DNA for the CDR3 is TGTGCCAGCAGTTATGGTAGCGGGGGTAGAGAGACCCAGTACTTC. Translating gives CASSYGSGGRETQYF.

The chain uses TRBV24-1 and TRBJ2-1; TRBD1 agrees at 10 bases. The CDR3 has 16 residues. Trimming at V came to 4 bases and at J to 6 bases, leaving 8 bases not matched to a gene. Germline values: CDR1 KGHDR, CDR2 SFDVKD. CDR3: CATSDRMDRGGNEQFF. The DNA of the CDR3 is TGTGCCACCAGTGACCGGATGGACAGGGGGGGCAATGAGCAGTTCTTC.

The chain uses TRBV28 and TRBJ2-7; the match to TRBD2 covers 8 bases. Trimming removed 1 base from V and 2 bases from J; junction bases left unmatched: 10. The CDR3 loop spans 17 amino acids. Per germline, CDR1 MDHEN and CDR2 SYDVKM. CDR3 sequence: CASSLSTSGSAAYEQYF. As DNA, the CDR3 is TGTGCCAGCAGTTTATCCACGAGCGGGAGCGCCGCCTACGAGCAGTACTTC.

In this sample, this clone turned up a few times. V gene TRBV18 combines with J gene TRBJ1-5; perhaps TRBD1 as D (5 bases). From germline, CDR1 is KGHSH and CDR2 LQKENI. This CDR3 contains 14 residues. The V end was cut by 2 bases, the J end by 2 bases, with 7 bases between. Here the CDR3 reads CASSPGGGNQPQHF. As DNA, the CDR3 is TGTGCCAGCTCACCAGGAGGGGGCAATCAGCCCCAGCATTTT.

The chain joins TRBV11-3 to TRBJ2-5; D not certain. Trimming shortened V by 8 bases and J by 5 bases, and 12 bases separated the two germline ends. Per the germline V gene, CDR1 is SGHNT and CDR2 is YENEEA. The length of the CDR3 is 12 residues. The chain's CDR3 is CASAQIRETQYF. Here the CDR3 DNA reads TGTGCCAGCGCTCAAATACGGGAGACCCAGTACTTC.

The chain combines TRBV5-1 with TRBJ1-3; tentative D call: TRBD1 (6 bases). From germline, CDR1 is SGHRS and CDR2 YFSETQ. Trimming left V 4 bases short and J 4 bases short, with 18 bases between. The CDR3 loop spans 16 amino acids. CDR3 loop: CASSKDSSPGGNTIYF. The CDR3 coding sequence is TGCGCCAGCAGCAAGGACAGCTCCCCAGGCGGAAACACCATATATTTT.

The chain has TRBV6-4 and TRBJ1-6; TRBD1 might be the D (5 bases). The CDR3 extends over 15 amino acids. Germline lookup yields CDR1 MRHNA and CDR2 SNTAGT. Trimming cost V 0 bases and J 7 bases, with 10 bases left between them. CDR3 protein: CASSDSGGTNSPLHF. In nucleotides, the CDR3 is TGTGCCAGCAGTGACTCCGGGGGAACCAATTCACCCCTCCACTTT.

This clone was seen a few times. The rearrangement joins TRBV19 to TRBJ1-5; D might be TRBD1 (5 bases). CDR1 LNHDA and CDR2 SQIVND come from the germline V gene (reference sequence). The V gene lost 2 bases and the J gene lost 7 bases, with 12 bases spanning the gap. CDR3 length: 14 amino acids. The CDR3 loop is CASSIQGWGQPQHF. The CDR3 DNA follows: TGTGCCAGTAGTATACAGGGTTGGGGCCAGCCCCAGCATTTT.

The J gene is TRBJ1-2, the V gene TRBV3-1 (or the pseudogene TRBV3-2), with a possible D match to TRBD1 (5 bases). Germline-derived CDR1 and CDR2 are LGHDT and YNNKEL (reference sequence). V lost 3 bases to trimming and J lost 7 bases, with 9 bases between them. This CDR3 region has 12 residues. The CDR3 here is CASSHPGSGYTF. In nucleotides, the CDR3 is TGTGCCAGCAGCCACCCAGGGTCTGGCTACACCTTC.

Here the CDR3 reads CSAGGRDQETQYF. The CDR3 bases are TGCAGTGCGGGAGGCAGGGACCAAGAGACCCAGTACTTC. This chain uses TRBV29-1 with TRBJ2-5, with 8 positions matching TRBD2. From germline, CDR1 is SQVTM and CDR2 ANQGSEA. The CDR3 length is 13 residues.

This clone was observed a single time. V usage is TRBV12-2 and J usage is TRBJ2-7; the table's D call TRBD2 went unverified against the DNA. TRBV12-2 is deemed a pseudogene. CDR3 length: 16 amino acids. The CDR3: CASRLPLVAGGREQYF. The CDR3 bases are TGTGCAAGTCGCTTACCACTCGTGGCGGGAGGCCGCGAGCAGTACTTC.

This chain joins TRBV28 and TRBJ1-2; no definite D call. The CDR3 length is 14 residues. The germline V gene encodes CDR1 MDHEN and CDR2 SYDVKM. V was cut by 2 bases and J by 8 bases, with 15 bases left in between. CDR3 bases: TGTGCCAGCAGTTTAGGGGAGGGTATGGGCGGCTACACCTTC. Protein sequence: CASSLGEGMGGYTF.

This chain joins TRBV5-1 and TRBJ2-1; D perhaps matches TRBD1 (6 bases). CDR1 is SGHRS, CDR2 YFSETQ, per germline. This CDR3 is built from 12 residues. V lost 0 bases to trimming and J lost 13 bases, with 11 bases between them. DNA of the CDR3: TGCGCCAGCAGCTTGGGTTACAGGGACCAGTTCTTC. Its translation is CASSLGYRDQFF.

This clone was found once. The chain is built from TRBV2 and TRBJ1-5, with 9 bases identical to TRBD1. Germline CDR1 reads SNHLY; CDR2 reads FYNNEI. CDR3 length: 18 residues. The V and J ends lost 6 bases and 0 bases, in that order; junction bases with no gene match: 12. Written as DNA, the CDR3 is TGTGCCAGCAGGAGGGACAGGGCCAACTCGTATAGCAATCAGCCCCAGCATTTT. Protein: CASRRDRANSYSNQPQHF.

V gene TRBV6-5 combines with J gene TRBJ1-5, with D hard to call. In germline, CDR1 is MNHEY, CDR2 SVGAGI. Trimming stripped 6 bases from V and 0 bases from J, with 6 bases between. The CDR3 has 13 amino acids. The CDR3 protein is CASSLLSNQPQHF. CDR3 bases: TGTGCCAGCAGCTTACTTAGCAATCAGCCCCAGCATTTT.

The chain employs TRBV9 and TRBJ2-5; 8 bases map to TRBD1. The CDR3 runs to 16 residues. The germline V gene encodes CDR1 SGDLS and CDR2 YYNGEE. The J segment lost 4 bases and the V segment lost 3 bases, leaving 11 bases of the junction unmatched. The CDR3 region has the DNA TGTGCCAGCAGCGCCGGGGCAGGGGGCCAGGGAGAGACCCAGTACTTC. Translated, it gives CASSAGAGGQGETQYF.